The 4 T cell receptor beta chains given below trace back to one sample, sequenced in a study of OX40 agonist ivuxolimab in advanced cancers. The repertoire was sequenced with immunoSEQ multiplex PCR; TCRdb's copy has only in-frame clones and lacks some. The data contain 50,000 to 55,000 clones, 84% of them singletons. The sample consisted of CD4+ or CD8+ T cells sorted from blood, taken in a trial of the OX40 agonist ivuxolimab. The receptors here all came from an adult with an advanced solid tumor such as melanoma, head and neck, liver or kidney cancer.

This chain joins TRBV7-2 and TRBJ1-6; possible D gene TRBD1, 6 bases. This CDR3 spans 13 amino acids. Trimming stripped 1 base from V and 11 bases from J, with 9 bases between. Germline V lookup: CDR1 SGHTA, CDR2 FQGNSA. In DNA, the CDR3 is TGTGCCAGCAGCTTAGACAGGGTGGCACCCCTCCACTTT. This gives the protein CASSLDRVAPLHF.

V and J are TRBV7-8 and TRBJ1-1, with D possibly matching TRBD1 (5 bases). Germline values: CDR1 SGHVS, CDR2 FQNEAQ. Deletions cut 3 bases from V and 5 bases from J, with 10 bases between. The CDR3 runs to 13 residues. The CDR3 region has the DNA TGTGCCAGCAGCTTTCAGGGTGGTACTGAAGCTTTCTTT. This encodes CASSFQGGTEAFF.

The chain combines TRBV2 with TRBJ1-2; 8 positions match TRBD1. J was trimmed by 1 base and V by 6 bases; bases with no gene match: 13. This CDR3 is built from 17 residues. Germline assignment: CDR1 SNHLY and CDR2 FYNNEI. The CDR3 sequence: CASSGGTGAWGNYGYTF. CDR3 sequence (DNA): TGTGCCAGCAGCGGTGGGACAGGAGCCTGGGGTAACTATGGCTACACCTTC.

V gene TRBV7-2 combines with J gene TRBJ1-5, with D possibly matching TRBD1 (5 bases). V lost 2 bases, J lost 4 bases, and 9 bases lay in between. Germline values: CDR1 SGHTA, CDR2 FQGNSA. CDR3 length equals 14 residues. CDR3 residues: CASSLTPGNQPQHF. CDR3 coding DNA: TGTGCCAGCAGCTTAACTCCAGGGAATCAGCCCCAGCATTTT.